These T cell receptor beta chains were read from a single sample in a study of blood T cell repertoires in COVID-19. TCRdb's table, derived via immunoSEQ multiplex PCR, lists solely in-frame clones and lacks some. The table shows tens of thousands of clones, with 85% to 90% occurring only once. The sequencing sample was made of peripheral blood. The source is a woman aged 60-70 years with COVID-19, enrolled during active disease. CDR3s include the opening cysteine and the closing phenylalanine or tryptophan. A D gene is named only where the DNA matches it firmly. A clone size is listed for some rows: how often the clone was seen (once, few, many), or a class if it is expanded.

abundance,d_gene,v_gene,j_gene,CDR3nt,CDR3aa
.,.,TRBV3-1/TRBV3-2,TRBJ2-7,TGTGCCAGCAGCCAAGAAAATCTCCAGGTATCCTACGAGCAGTACTTC,CASSQENLQVSYEQYF
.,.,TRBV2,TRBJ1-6,TGTGCCAGCAGTGAAGCCATAAACGCCGGCGGGAATTCACCCCTCCACTTT,CASSEAINAGGNSPLHF
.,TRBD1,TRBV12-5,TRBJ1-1,TGTGCTAGTGGCCTGGGGGACAGGGGGCGCCTCGACACTGAAGCTTTCTTT,CASGLGDRGRLDTEAFF
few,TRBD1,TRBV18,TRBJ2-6,TGTGCCAGCTCACCCGGGACAGGGACCCCCAATTGGGCCAACGTCCTGACTTTC,CASSPGTGTPNWANVLTF
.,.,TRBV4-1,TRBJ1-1,TGCGCCAGCAGCACCACAGGGAACACTGAAGCTTTCTTT,CASSTTGNTEAFF
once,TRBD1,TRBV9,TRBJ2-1,TGTGCCAGCAGCGTAATGTGGACAGGTCTCAATGAGCAGTTCTTC,CASSVMWTGLNEQFF
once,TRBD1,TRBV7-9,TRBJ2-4,TGTGCCAGCAGCTTAGCGGTGACAGGGGGTACGAAATCCAAAAACATTCAGTACTTC,CASSLAVTGGTKSKNIQYF
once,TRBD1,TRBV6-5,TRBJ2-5,TGTGCCAGCAGTTATTACCGCCAGGGGGCGCGGGAGACCCAGTACTTC,CASSYYRQGARETQYF
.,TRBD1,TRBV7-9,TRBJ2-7,TGTGCCAGCAGCTCTCCGGGACAGGGATACGAGCAGTACTTC,CASSSPGQGYEQYF
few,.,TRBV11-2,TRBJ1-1,TGTGCCAGCAGCTTAGATGTCGGAGGAACAGCTTTCTTT,CASSLDVGGTAFF
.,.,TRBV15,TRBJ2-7,TGTGCCACCAGCAGAGTAGGGGTAGACGAGCAGTACTTC,CATSRVGVDEQYF